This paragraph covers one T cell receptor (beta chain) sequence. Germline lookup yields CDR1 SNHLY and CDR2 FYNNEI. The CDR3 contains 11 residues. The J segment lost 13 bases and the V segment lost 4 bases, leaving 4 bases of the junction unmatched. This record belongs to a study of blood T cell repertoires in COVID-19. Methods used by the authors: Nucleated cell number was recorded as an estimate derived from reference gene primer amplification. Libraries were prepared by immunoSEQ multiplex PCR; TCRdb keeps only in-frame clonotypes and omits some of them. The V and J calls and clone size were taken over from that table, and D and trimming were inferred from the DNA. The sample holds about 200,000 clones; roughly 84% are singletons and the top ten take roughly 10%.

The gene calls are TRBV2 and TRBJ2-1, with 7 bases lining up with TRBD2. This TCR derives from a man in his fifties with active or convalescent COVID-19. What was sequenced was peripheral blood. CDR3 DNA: TGTGCCAGCAGTGTCGAGCGGGACCAGTTCTTC. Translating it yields CASSVERDQFF.